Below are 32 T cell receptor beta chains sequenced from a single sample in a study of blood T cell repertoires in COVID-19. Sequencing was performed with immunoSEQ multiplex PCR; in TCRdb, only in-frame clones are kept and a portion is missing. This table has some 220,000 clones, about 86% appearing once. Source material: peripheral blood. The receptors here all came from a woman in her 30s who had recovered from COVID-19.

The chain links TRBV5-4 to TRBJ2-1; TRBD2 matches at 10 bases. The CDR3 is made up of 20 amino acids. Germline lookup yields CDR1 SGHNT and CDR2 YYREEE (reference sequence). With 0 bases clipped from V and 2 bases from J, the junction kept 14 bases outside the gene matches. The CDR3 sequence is CASSLAGGLASLSAYNEQFF. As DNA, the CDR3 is TGTGCCAGCAGCTTGGCCGGGGGACTAGCGAGTCTTTCGGCCTACAATGAGCAGTTCTTC.

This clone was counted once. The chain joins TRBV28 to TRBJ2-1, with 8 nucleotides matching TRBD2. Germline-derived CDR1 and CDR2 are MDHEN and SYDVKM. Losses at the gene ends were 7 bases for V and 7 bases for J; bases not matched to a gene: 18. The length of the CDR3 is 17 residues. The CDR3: CASNILPGLGRENEQFF. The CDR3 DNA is TGTGCCAGCAATATCTTACCGGGACTAGGGCGAGAAAATGAGCAGTTCTTC.

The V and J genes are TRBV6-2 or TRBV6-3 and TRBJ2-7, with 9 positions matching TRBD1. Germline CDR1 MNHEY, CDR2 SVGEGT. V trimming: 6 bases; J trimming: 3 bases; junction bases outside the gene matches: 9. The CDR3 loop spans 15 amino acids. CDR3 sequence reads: CASSRRTGEFYEQYF. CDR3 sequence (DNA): TGTGCCAGCAGCCGCCGGACAGGGGAATTCTACGAGCAGTACTTC.

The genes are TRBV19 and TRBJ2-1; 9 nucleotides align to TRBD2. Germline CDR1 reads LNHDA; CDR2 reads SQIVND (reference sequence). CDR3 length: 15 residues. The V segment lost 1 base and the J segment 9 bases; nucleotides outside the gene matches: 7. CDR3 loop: CASSIAAGTSFEQFF. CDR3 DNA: TGTGCCAGTAGTATAGCCGCCGGGACTAGCTTTGAGCAGTTCTTC.

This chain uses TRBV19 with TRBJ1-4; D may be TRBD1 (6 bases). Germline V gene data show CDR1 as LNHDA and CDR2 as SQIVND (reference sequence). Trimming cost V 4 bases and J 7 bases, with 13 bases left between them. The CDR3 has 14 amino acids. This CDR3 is CASSTDSGGEKLFF. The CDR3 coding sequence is TGTGCCAGTAGTACGGACAGCGGCGGTGAAAAACTGTTTTTT.

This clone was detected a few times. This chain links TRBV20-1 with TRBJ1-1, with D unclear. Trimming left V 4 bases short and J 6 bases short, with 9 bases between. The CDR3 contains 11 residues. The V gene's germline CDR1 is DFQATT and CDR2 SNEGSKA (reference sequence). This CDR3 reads CSANSRAEAFF. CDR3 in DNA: TGCAGTGCTAATTCGAGGGCTGAAGCTTTCTTT.

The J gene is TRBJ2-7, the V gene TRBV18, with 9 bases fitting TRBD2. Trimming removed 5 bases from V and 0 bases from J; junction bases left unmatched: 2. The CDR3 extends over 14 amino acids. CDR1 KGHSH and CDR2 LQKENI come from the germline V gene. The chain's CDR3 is CASSSSGTSYEQYF. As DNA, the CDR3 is TGTGCCAGCTCATCTAGCGGGACCTCCTACGAGCAGTACTTC.

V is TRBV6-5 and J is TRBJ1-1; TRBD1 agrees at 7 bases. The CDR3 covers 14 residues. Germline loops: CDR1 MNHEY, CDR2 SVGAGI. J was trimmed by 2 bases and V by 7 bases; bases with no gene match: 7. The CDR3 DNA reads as TGTGCCAGCAAAGAGGGGGCACACAACACTGAAGCTTTCTTT. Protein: CASKEGAHNTEAFF.

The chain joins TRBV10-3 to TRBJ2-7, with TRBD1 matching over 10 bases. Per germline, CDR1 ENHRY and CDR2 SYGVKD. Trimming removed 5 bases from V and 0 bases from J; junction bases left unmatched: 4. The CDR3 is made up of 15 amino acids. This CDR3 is CAISSGQGRSYEQYF. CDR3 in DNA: TGTGCCATCAGTTCGGGACAGGGGCGCTCCTACGAGCAGTACTTC.

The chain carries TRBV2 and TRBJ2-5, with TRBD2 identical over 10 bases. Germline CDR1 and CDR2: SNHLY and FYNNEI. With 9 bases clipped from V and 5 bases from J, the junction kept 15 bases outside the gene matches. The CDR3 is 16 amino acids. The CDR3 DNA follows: TGTGCCAGAACGAAGGTCGCCGGGACTAGCGTGGAGACCCAGTACTTC. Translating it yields CARTKVAGTSVETQYF. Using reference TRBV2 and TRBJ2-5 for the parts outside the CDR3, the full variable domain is EPEVTQTPSHQVTQMGQEVILRCVPISNHLYFYWYRQILGQKVEFLVSFYNNEISEKSEIFDDQFSVERPDGSNFTLKIRSTKLEDSAMYFCARTKVAGTSVETQYFGPGTRLLVL.

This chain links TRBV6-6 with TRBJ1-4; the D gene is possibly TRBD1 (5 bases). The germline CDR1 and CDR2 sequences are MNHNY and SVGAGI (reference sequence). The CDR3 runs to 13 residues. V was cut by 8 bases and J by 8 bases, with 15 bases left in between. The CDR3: CASGGRPDEKLFF. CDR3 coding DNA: TGTGCCAGCGGGGGGAGACCAGACGAAAAACTGTTTTTT.

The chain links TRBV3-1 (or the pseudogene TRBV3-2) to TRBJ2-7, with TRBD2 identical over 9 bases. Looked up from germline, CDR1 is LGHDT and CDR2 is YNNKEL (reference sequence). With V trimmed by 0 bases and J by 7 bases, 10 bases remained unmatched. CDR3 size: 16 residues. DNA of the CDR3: TGTGCCAGCAGCCAAGATGGGGCGGGAGGGCTGGCTGAGCAGTACTTC. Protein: CASSQDGAGGLAEQYF.

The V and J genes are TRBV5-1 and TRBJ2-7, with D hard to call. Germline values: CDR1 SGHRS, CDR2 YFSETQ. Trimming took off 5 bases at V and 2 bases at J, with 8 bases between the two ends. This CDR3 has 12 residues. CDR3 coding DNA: TGCGCCAGCAGTCAAGACACCTACGAGCAGTACTTC. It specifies CASSQDTYEQYF.

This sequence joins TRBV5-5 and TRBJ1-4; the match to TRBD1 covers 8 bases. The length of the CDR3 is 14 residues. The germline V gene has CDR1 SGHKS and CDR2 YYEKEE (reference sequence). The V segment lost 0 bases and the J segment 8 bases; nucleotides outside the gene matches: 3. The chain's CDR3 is CASSLGQGTEKLFF. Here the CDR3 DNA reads TGTGCCAGCAGCTTGGGACAGGGGACGGAAAAACTGTTTTTT.

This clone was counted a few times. This CDR3 reads CASRWTGSNEKLFF. CDR3 DNA sequence: TGTGCCAGCAGATGGACAGGGTCTAATGAAAAACTGTTTTTT. The chain employs TRBV2 and TRBJ1-4; 8 bases fit TRBD1. Per the germline V gene, CDR1 is SNHLY and CDR2 is FYNNEI. Germline trimming cut 6 bases from V and 3 bases from J; bases unmatched to any gene: 3. The CDR3 covers 14 residues.

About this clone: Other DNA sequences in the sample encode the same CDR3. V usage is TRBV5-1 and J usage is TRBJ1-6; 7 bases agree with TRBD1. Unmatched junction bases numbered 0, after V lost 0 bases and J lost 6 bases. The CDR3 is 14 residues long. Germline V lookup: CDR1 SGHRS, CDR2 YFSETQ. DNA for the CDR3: TGCGCCAGCAGCTTGGGACAGGGTAATTCACCCCTCCACTTT. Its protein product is CASSLGQGNSPLHF.

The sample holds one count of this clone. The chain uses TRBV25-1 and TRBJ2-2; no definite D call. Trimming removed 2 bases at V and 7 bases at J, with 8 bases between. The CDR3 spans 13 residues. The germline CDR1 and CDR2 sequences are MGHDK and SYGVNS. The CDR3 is CASSELEVGELFF. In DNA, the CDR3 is TGTGCCAGCAGTGAACTAGAGGTCGGGGAGCTGTTTTTT.

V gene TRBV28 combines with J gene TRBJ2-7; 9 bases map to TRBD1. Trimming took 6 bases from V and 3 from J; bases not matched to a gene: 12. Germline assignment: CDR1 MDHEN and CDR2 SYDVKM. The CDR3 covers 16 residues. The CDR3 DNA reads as TGTGCCAGCAGGCGCACTACGGGACAGGGCTACTACGAGCAGTACTTC. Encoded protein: CASRRTTGQGYYEQYF.

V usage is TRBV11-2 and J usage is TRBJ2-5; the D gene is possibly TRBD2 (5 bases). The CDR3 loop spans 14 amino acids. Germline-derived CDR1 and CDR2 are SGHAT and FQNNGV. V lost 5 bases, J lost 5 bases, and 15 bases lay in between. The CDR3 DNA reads TGTGCCAGCAGCCCCCAAGCGGTATCGGAGACCCAGTACTTC. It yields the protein CASSPQAVSETQYF.

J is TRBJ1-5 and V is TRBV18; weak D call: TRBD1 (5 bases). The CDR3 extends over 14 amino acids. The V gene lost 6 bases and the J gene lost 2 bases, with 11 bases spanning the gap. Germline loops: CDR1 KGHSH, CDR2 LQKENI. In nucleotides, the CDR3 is TGTGCCAGCTCGCTGCCGGGGGGCAATCAGCCCCAGCATTTT. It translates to CASSLPGGNQPQHF.

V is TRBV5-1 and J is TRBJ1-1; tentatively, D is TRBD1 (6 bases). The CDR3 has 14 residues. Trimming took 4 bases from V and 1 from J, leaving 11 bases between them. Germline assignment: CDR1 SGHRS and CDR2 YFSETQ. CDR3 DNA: TGCGCCAGCAGCCTACAGGGTTGGAACACTGAAGCTTTCTTT. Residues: CASSLQGWNTEAFF. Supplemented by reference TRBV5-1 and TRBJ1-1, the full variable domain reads KAGVTQTPRYLIKTRGQQVTLSCSPISGHRSVSWYQQTPGQGLQFLFEYFSETQRNKGNFPGRFSGRQFSNSRSEMNVSTLELGDSALYLCASSLQGWNTEAFFGQGTRLTVV.

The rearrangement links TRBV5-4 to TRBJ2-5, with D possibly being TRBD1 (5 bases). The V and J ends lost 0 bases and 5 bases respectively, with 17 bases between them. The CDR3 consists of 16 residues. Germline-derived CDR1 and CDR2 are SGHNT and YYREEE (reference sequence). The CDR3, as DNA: TGTGCCAGCAGCTTGGGACAGTCTCCAGTGGGGGAGACCCAGTACTTC. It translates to CASSLGQSPVGETQYF.

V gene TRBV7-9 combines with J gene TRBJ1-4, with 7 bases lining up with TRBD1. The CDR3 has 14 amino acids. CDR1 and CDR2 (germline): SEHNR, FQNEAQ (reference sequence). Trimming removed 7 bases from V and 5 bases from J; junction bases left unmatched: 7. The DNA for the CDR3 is TGTGCCAGCATGGGACAGATTCAGAATGAAAAACTGTTTTTT. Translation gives CASMGQIQNEKLFF.

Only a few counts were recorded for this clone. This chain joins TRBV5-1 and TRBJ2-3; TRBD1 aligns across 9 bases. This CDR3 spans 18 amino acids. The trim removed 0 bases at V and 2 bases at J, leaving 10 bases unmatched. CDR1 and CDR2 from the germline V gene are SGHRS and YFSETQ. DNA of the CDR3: TGCGCCAGCAGCTTGGTTACCACAGGGACAGGGCCCACAGATACGCAGTATTTT. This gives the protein CASSLVTTGTGPTDTQYF.

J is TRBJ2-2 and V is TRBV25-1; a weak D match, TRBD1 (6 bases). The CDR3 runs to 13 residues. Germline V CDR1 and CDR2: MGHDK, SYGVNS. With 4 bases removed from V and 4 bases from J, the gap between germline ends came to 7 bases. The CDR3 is CASSGTATGELFF. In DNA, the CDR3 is TGTGCCAGCAGTGGGACAGCCACCGGGGAGCTGTTTTTT. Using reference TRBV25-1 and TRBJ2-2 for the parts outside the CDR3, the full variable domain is EADIYQTPRYLVIGTGKKITLECSQTMGHDKMYWYQQDPGMELHLIHYSYGVNSTEKGDLSSESTVSRIRTEHFPLTLESARPSHTSQYLCASSGTATGELFFGEGSRLTVL.

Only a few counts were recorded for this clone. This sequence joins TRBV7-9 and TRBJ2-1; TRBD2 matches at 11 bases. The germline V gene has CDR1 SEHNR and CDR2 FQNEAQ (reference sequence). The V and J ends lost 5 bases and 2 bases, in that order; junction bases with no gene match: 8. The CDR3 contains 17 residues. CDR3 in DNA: TGTGCCAGCAGCCCCACCTTGACTAGCGGGGCCTACAATGAGCAGTTCTTC. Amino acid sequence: CASSPTLTSGAYNEQFF.

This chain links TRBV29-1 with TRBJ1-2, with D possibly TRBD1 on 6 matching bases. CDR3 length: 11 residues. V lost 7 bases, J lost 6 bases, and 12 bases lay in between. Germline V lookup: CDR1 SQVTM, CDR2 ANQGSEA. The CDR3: CSGLRDNGYTF. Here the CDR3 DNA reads TGCAGCGGCCTAAGGGACAATGGCTACACCTTC.

The CDR3 loop is CASSLGMEVGANEQYF. CDR3 DNA: TGCGCCAGCAGCTTGGGAATGGAGGTGGGAGCGAACGAGCAGTACTTC. The chain recombines TRBV5-1 with TRBJ2-7; TRBD2 is a possible D gene (5 bases). Germline V gene lookup returns CDR1 SGHRS and CDR2 YFSETQ. The CDR3 spans 16 residues. Deletions cut 0 bases from V and 5 bases from J, with 18 bases between.

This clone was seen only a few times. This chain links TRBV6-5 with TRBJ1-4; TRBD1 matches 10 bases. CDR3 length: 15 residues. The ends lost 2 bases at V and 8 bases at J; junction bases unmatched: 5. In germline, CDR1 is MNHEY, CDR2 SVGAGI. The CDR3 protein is CASSYGETGGEKLFF. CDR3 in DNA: TGTGCCAGCAGTTACGGGGAGACAGGGGGCGAAAAACTGTTTTTT.

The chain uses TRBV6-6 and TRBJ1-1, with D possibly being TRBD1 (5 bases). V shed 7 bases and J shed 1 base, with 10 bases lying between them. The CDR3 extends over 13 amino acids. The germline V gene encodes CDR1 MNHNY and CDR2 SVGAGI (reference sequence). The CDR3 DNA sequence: TGTGCCAGCAACGCGGACAAGAACACTGAAGCTTTCTTT. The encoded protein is CASNADKNTEAFF.

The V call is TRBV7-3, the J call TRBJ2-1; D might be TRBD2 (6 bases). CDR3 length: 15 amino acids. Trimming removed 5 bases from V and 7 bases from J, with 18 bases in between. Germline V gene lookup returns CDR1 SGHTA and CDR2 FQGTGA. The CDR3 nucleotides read TGTGCCAGCAGCCGACGGGCGGGATCACGGAATGAGCAGTTCTTC. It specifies CASSRRAGSRNEQFF. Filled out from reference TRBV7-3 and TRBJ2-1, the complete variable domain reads GAGVSQTPSNKVTEKGKYVELRCDPISGHTALYWYRQSLGQGPEFLIYFQGTGAADDSGLPNDRFFAVRPEGSVSTLKIQRTERGDSAVYLCASSRRAGSRNEQFFGPGTRLTVL.

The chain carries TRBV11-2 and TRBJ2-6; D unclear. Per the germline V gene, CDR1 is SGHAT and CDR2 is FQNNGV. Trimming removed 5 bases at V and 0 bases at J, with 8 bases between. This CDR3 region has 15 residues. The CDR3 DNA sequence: TGTGCCAGCAGCCAAACCGGCTCTGGGGCCAACGTCCTGACTTTC. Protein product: CASSQTGSGANVLTF. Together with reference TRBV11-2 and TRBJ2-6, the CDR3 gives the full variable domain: EAGVAQSPRYKIIEKRQSVAFWCNPISGHATLYWYQQILGQGPKLLIQFQNNGVVDDSQLPKDRFSAERLKGVDSTLKIQPAKLEDSAVYLCASSQTGSGANVLTFGAGSRLTVL.